One sample yielded the 28 T cell receptor beta chains listed below, sequenced in a study of blood T cell repertoires in COVID-19. The method was immunoSEQ multiplex PCR; TCRdb's version includes in-frame clones alone and lacks a portion of them. The table lists more than 70,000 clones, 87% of them singletons, with 2.5% to 3.5% in the top ten. The sample taken for sequencing was peripheral blood. These receptors were taken from a woman in her forties or fifties with active or convalescent COVID-19.

V is TRBV19 and J is TRBJ1-2, with D unresolved. V was shortened by 6 bases and J by 6 bases, with 8 bases between the two germline ends. The CDR3 spans 11 residues. From germline, CDR1 is LNHDA and CDR2 SQIVND (reference sequence). As DNA, the CDR3 is TGTGCCAGTAGAGAGGCCAATGGCTACACCTTC. The encoded protein is CASREANGYTF.

The V gene is TRBV19, the J gene TRBJ1-2; D is uncertain. The CDR3 runs 13 residues. V gave up 3 bases and J gave up 8 bases, with 13 bases separating them. The V gene's germline CDR1 is LNHDA and CDR2 SQIVND (reference sequence). The CDR3 nucleotides read TGTGCCAGTAGTATGACCGACCAGGAAGGCTACACCTTC. Protein: CASSMTDQEGYTF.

V gene TRBV11-2 combines with J gene TRBJ2-2, with D tentatively TRBD2 (7 bases). Per the germline V gene, CDR1 is SGHAT and CDR2 is FQNNGV. The CDR3 has 15 residues. V shed 0 bases and J shed 6 bases, with 11 bases lying between them. CDR3 protein: CASSLEGAGAGELFF. For the CDR3, the DNA is TGTGCCAGCAGCTTAGAGGGGGCGGGGGCCGGGGAGCTGTTTTTT.

CDR3: CASRLGQGIINEQFF. The CDR3 nucleotides read TGCGCCAGCAGACTCGGACAGGGTATAATCAATGAGCAGTTCTTC. The rearrangement links TRBV5-1 to TRBJ2-1, with 8 bases aligning to TRBD1. The V and J ends lost 5 bases and 6 bases, in that order; junction bases with no gene match: 10. This CDR3 contains 15 residues. Germline-derived CDR1 and CDR2 are SGHRS and YFSETQ.

This clone was seen only once. The chain links TRBV9 to TRBJ2-1; the match to TRBD1 covers 9 bases. Germline V CDR1 and CDR2: SGDLS, YYNGEE. The CDR3 consists of 16 residues. Trimming removed 4 bases from V and 6 bases from J; junction bases left unmatched: 11. For the CDR3, the DNA is TGTGCCAGCAGCATTCTAACAGGGGGCGGTTTCAATGAGCAGTTCTTC. It is translated as CASSILTGGGFNEQFF.

This clone was seen just once. This chain joins TRBV4-3 and TRBJ1-6; the D is unclear. V lost 4 bases and J lost 0, with 4 bases in between. The CDR3 totals 14 residues. CDR1 and CDR2 (germline): LGHNA, YSLEER. CDR3 DNA: TGCGCCAGCAGCCCCAGCTCCTATAATTCACCCCTCCACTTT. Its protein is CASSPSSYNSPLHF.

This sequence joins TRBV29-1 and TRBJ2-1; 9 bases are shared with TRBD1. Unmatched junction bases numbered 4, after V lost 4 bases and J lost 0 bases. Germline CDR1 SQVTM, CDR2 ANQGSEA. The CDR3 consists of 15 residues. The CDR3 region is CSVGGQGISYNEQFF. As DNA, the CDR3 is TGCAGCGTTGGTGGACAGGGGATCTCCTACAATGAGCAGTTCTTC.

The chain employs TRBV24-1 and TRBJ1-2; no firm D call. CDR3 length: 12 amino acids. V was pared by 5 bases and J by 4 bases, with 7 bases between. Germline assignment: CDR1 KGHDR and CDR2 SFDVKD. CDR3 DNA sequence: TGTGCCACCAGTGGTGGAGCCTATGGCTACACCTTC. This translates into CATSGGAYGYTF.

CDR3 DNA: TGTGCCAGCAGCAATAGACAGGGGAGGGAGCAGTACTTC. This gives the protein CASSNRQGREQYF. V and J are TRBV7-8 and TRBJ2-7; 8 bases agree with TRBD1. This CDR3 has 13 amino acids. J lost 7 bases, V lost 5 bases, and 7 bases had no gene match. Germline CDR1 SGHVS, CDR2 FQNEAQ.

The chain employs TRBV7-3 and TRBJ2-3; the D gene is possibly TRBD2 (7 bases). The CDR3 is 15 residues long. Germline V gene data show CDR1 as SGHTA and CDR2 as FQGTGA. V was shortened by 2 bases and J by 4 bases, with 13 bases between the two germline ends. CDR3 bases: TGTGCCAGCAGCTTAGGCGGGGGCAGGGCAGATACGCAGTATTTT. It yields the protein CASSLGGGRADTQYF.

V is TRBV30 and J is TRBJ1-5; TRBD1 is a possible D gene (5 bases). The V and J ends lost 2 bases and 1 base respectively, with 15 bases between them. The CDR3 spans 16 residues. The V gene's germline CDR1 is GTSNPN and CDR2 SVGIG (reference sequence). The CDR3, as DNA: TGTGCCTGGAGTCCCCTCGGCCAGGGCAGCAATCAGCCCCAGCATTTT. Translated, it gives CAWSPLGQGSNQPQHF. Supplemented by reference TRBV30 and TRBJ1-5, the full variable domain reads SQTIHQWPATLVQPVGSPLSLECTVEGTSNPNLYWYRQAAGRGLQLLFYSVGIGQISSEVPQNLSASRPQDRQFILSSKKLLLSDSGFYLCAWSPLGQGSNQPQHFGDGTRLSIL.

The gene calls are TRBV5-4 and TRBJ2-7; the D gene is possibly TRBD1 (5 bases). The V gene lost 4 bases and the J gene lost 1 base, with 12 bases spanning the gap. Germline V gene data show CDR1 as SGHNT and CDR2 as YYREEE (reference sequence). This CDR3 spans 14 amino acids. CDR3 residues: CASSHAGSSYEQYF. The CDR3 DNA is TGTGCCAGCAGCCACGCAGGGTCATCCTACGAGCAGTACTTC.

The gene calls are TRBV4-1 and TRBJ1-1, with D unclear. Germline assignment: CDR1 MGHRA and CDR2 YSYEKL. CDR3 length: 14 amino acids. Trimming left V 4 bases short and J 0 bases short, with 9 bases between. This CDR3 reads CASSLRQLNTEAFF. In DNA, the CDR3 is TGCGCCAGCAGCCTCAGACAACTGAACACTGAAGCTTTCTTT.

The V and J genes are TRBV6-5 and TRBJ2-7; no firm D call. The CDR3 has 12 amino acids. Trimming removed 6 bases at V and 6 bases at J, with 12 bases between. In germline, CDR1 is MNHEY, CDR2 SVGAGI. CDR3 nucleotide sequence: TGTGCCAGCAGCCCCCTCGGGTTCGAGCAGTACTTC. Translating it yields CASSPLGFEQYF.

The rearrangement uses TRBV30 and TRBJ1-3; possibly TRBD1 for D (5 bases). Germline loops: CDR1 GTSNPN, CDR2 SVGIG (reference sequence). V lost 5 bases and J 4 bases, leaving 15 bases between the germline ends. There are 14 residues in the CDR3. In DNA, the CDR3 is TGTGCCTGGGATCGGGACTCGAGGGGAAACACCATATATTTT. It yields the protein CAWDRDSRGNTIYF.

This chain joins TRBV5-5 and TRBJ2-2; unclear D gene. From germline, CDR1 is SGHKS and CDR2 YYEKEE (reference sequence). The CDR3 extends over 16 amino acids. Trimming cost V 4 bases and J 5 bases, with 18 bases left between them. The CDR3 DNA follows: TGTGCCAGCAGCCTGACTCCCTTGAGACGAACCGGGGAGCTGTTTTTT. It is translated as CASSLTPLRRTGELFF.

The chain joins TRBV6-5 to TRBJ1-1, with 9 bases that match TRBD1. This CDR3 is built from 14 residues. Looked up from germline, CDR1 is MNHEY and CDR2 is SVGAGI. J gave up 4 bases and V 5 bases, and 5 bases lay outside the gene matches. Here the CDR3 reads CASSRDRGTTEAFF. CDR3 DNA: TGTGCCAGCAGTCGAGACAGGGGGACCACTGAAGCTTTCTTT.

This chain uses TRBV28 with TRBJ1-3; D remains unclear. The germline CDR1 and CDR2 sequences are MDHEN and SYDVKM. The CDR3 has 15 amino acids. V was trimmed by 2 bases and J by 1 base, leaving 9 bases between them. CDR3 amino acids: CASSLVHISGNTIYF. CDR3 coding DNA: TGTGCCAGCAGTTTAGTACATATTTCTGGAAACACCATATATTTT.

The V call is TRBV7-9, the J call TRBJ2-7, with TRBD1 as a possible D gene (6 bases). CDR3 length: 15 amino acids. The V gene's germline CDR1 is SEHNR and CDR2 FQNEAQ (reference sequence). The ends were cut back, 5 bases at V and 0 bases at J, with 14 bases in the middle. The CDR3 loop reads CASSPQGFSSYEQYF. Written as DNA, the CDR3 is TGTGCCAGCAGCCCCCAGGGGTTTAGCTCCTACGAGCAGTACTTC. Full variable domain (missing parts from reference TRBV7-9 and TRBJ2-7): DTGVSQNPRHKITKRGQNVTFRCDPISEHNRLYWYRQTLGQGPEFLTYFQNEAQLEKSRLLSDRFSAERPKGSFSTLEIQRTEQGDSAMYLCASSPQGFSSYEQYFGPGTRLTVT.

This sequence joins TRBV2 and TRBJ1-1; D unresolved. The CDR3 contains 11 residues. V was clipped by 5 bases and J by 7 bases, with 8 bases between them. In germline, CDR1 is SNHLY, CDR2 FYNNEI. The CDR3 loop is CASSLRDEAFF. The CDR3 nucleotides are TGTGCCAGCAGTCTTCGAGATGAAGCTTTCTTT.

J is TRBJ2-7 and V is TRBV5-6, with 8 bases lining up with TRBD2. J gave up 0 bases and V 3 bases, and 5 bases lay outside the gene matches. Germline V gene sequence: CDR1 SGHDT, CDR2 YYEEEE. CDR3 length: 15 amino acids. The CDR3 loop reads CASSWGGGNSYEQYF. The CDR3 nucleotides read TGTGCCAGCAGCTGGGGCGGGGGGAACTCCTACGAGCAGTACTTC.

This sequence joins TRBV18 and TRBJ2-2; a weak D match, TRBD1 (5 bases). V lost 3 bases to trimming and J lost 5 bases, with 7 bases between them. From germline, CDR1 is KGHSH and CDR2 LQKENI. This CDR3 comprises 13 residues. The CDR3 sequence: CASSPRTTGELFF. The CDR3 DNA reads TGTGCCAGCTCACCTCGGACAACCGGGGAGCTGTTTTTT.

J is TRBJ1-5 and V is TRBV27; 12 bases map to TRBD1. Germline CDR1 and CDR2: MNHEY and SMNVEV (reference sequence). J gave up 11 bases and V 7 bases, and 9 bases lay outside the gene matches. The CDR3 runs to 14 residues. The CDR3, as DNA: TGTGCCAGCAAAAGAGGGACAGGGGGCGCAGCCCAGCATTTT. This gives the protein CASKRGTGGAAQHF.

This clone was detected only once. The chain is built from TRBV21-1 and TRBJ1-5. TRBV21-1 constitutes a pseudogene. The CDR3 extends over 13 amino acids. The CDR3, as DNA: TGTGCCAGCGCCCAAAGGGGAGGCGAGCCCCAGCATTTT. Translated: CASAQRGGEPQHF.

Concerning this clone: The same CDR3 arises from other DNA sequences in this sample as well. CDR3 coding DNA: TGTGCCAGCAGCTTAGGGGGCGATCAGCCCCAGCATTTT. This sequence encodes CASSLGGDQPQHF. The chain uses TRBV7-9 and TRBJ1-5; a possible D gene is TRBD1 (5 bases). The length of the CDR3 is 13 residues. Germline assignment: CDR1 SEHNR and CDR2 FQNEAQ (reference sequence). V was cut by 1 base and J by 5 bases, with 6 bases left in between.

This chain connects TRBV7-8 to TRBJ1-2; 7 bases align to TRBD1. The CDR3 consists of 18 residues. The V and J ends lost 2 bases and 4 bases, in that order; junction bases with no gene match: 16. In germline, CDR1 is SGHVS, CDR2 FQNEAQ. The CDR3 sequence is CASSLRSSKWGQSYGYTF. In DNA, the CDR3 is TGTGCCAGCAGCTTAAGGTCATCAAAATGGGGACAGTCCTATGGCTACACCTTC. Looking up the rest from reference TRBV7-8 and TRBJ1-2 gives the full variable domain: GAGVSQSPRYKVAKRGQDVALRCDPISGHVSLFWYQQALGQGPEFLTYFQNEAQLDKSGLPSDRFFAERPEGSVSTLKIQRTQQEDSAVYLCASSLRSSKWGQSYGYTFGSGTRLTVV.

The chain recombines TRBV7-9 with TRBJ2-3; 10 bases fit TRBD1. The germline V gene encodes CDR1 SEHNR and CDR2 FQNEAQ (reference sequence). The V segment lost 4 bases and the J segment 2 bases; nucleotides outside the gene matches: 6. The CDR3 totals 16 residues. The DNA of the CDR3 is TGTGCCAGCAGCTACCGACAGGGGGCTTACACAGATACGCAGTATTTT. It translates to CASSYRQGAYTDTQYF.

The rearrangement links TRBV7-2 to TRBJ2-2, with TRBD1 matching 9 bases. This CDR3 has 16 amino acids. Trimming cost V 4 bases and J 3 bases; bases outside gene matches: 6. Germline values: CDR1 SGHTA, CDR2 FQGNSA. CDR3 loop: CASSWNRGLDTGELFF. The DNA of the CDR3 is TGTGCCAGCAGCTGGAACAGGGGGCTCGACACCGGGGAGCTGTTTTTT. The full variable domain, with the rest looked up from reference TRBV7-2 and TRBJ2-2, is GAGVSQSPSNKVTEKGKDVELRCDPISGHTALYWYRQSLGQGLEFLIYFQGNSAPDKSGLPSDRFSAERTGGSVSTLTIQRTQQEDSAVYLCASSWNRGLDTGELFFGEGSRLTVL.